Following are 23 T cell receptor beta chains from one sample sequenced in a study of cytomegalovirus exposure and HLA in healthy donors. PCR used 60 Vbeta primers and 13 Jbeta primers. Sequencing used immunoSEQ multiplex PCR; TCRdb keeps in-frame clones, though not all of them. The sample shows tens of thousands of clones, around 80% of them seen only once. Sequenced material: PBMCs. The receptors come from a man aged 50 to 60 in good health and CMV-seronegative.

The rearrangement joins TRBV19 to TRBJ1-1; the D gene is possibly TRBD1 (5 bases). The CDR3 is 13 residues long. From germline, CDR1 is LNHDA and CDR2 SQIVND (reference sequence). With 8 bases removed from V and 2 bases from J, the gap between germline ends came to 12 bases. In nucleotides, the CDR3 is TGTGCCAGTGCTACAGGTCCCAACACTGAAGCTTTCTTT. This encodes CASATGPNTEAFF.

In nucleotides, the CDR3 is TGTGCCAGCTCACATTCTGGAGACACTGAAGCTTTCTTT. The encoded protein is CASSHSGDTEAFF. The chain couples TRBV18 to TRBJ1-1; D gene ambiguous. This CDR3 contains 13 residues. Germline V lookup: CDR1 KGHSH, CDR2 LQKENI. The V end lost 4 bases, the J end lost 3 bases, and 9 bases lay between the germline ends.

The CDR3, as DNA: TGTGCCAGCAGCTTGGAACTAGAGCGGAGCCCGGGGTATTTT. The encoded protein is CASSLELERSPGYF. This chain connects TRBV5-4 to TRBJ2-3; the D gene is possibly TRBD2 (5 bases). The ends were cut back, 0 bases at V and 14 bases at J, with 19 bases in the middle. This CDR3 comprises 14 residues. CDR1 and CDR2 from the germline V gene are SGHNT and YYREEE (reference sequence). Combining the CDR3 with reference TRBV5-4 and TRBJ2-3 gives the whole variable domain ETGVTQSPTHLIKTRGQQVTLRCSSQSGHNTVSWYQQALGQGPQFIFQYYREEENGRGNFPPRFSGLQFPNYSSELNVNALELDDSALYLCASSLELERSPGYFGPGTRLTVL.

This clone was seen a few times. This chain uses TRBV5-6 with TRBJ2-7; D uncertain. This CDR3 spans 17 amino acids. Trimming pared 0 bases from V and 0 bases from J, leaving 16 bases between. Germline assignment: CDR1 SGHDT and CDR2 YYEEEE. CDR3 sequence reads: CASSLVKRQVVSYEQYF. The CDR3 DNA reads TGTGCCAGCAGCTTGGTTAAAAGGCAGGTGGTCTCCTACGAGCAGTACTTC.

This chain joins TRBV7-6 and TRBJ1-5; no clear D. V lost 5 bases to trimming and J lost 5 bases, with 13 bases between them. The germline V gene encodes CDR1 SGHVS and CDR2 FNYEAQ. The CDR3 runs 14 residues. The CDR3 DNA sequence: TGTGCCAGCAGCCTAAGAGGCCGAGATCAGCCCCAGCATTTT. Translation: CASSLRGRDQPQHF.

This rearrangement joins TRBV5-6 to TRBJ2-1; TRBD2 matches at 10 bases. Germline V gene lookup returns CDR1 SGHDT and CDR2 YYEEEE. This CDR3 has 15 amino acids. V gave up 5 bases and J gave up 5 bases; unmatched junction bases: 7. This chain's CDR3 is CASRPGLADHNEQFF. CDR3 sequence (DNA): TGTGCCAGCAGACCTGGACTAGCGGATCACAATGAGCAGTTCTTC.

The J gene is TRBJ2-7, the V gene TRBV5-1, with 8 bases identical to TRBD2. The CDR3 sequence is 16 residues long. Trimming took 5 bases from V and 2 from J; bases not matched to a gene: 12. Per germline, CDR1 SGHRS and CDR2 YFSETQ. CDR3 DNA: TGCGCCAGCAGTCAAAGGCGGACGGGGGGGACCTACGAGCAGTACTTC. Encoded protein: CASSQRRTGGTYEQYF.

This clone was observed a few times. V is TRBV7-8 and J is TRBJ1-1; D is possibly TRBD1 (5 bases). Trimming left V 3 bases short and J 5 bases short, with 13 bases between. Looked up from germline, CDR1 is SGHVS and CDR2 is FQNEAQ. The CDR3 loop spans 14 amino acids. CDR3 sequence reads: CASSLWGFATEAFF. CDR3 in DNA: TGTGCCAGCAGCTTGTGGGGCTTTGCTACTGAAGCTTTCTTT.

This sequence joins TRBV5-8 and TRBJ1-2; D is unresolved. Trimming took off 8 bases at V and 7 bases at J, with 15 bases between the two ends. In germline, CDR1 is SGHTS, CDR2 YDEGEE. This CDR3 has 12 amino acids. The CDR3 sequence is CASTRKETGYTF. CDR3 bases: TGTGCCAGTACAAGGAAGGAGACTGGCTACACCTTC.

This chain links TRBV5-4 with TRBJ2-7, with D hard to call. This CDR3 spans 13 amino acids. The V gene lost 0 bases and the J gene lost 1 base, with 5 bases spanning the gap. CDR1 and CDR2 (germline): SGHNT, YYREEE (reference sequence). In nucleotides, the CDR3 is TGTGCCAGCAGCTTGGGGCAGTCCTACGAGCAGTACTTC. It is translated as CASSLGQSYEQYF.

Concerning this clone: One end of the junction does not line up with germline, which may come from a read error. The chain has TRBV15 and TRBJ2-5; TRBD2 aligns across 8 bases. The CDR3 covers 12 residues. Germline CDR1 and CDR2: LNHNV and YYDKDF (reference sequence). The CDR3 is CATSRDHGRGDF. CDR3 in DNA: TGTGCCACCAGCAGAGACCACGGGCGGGGGGACTTC.

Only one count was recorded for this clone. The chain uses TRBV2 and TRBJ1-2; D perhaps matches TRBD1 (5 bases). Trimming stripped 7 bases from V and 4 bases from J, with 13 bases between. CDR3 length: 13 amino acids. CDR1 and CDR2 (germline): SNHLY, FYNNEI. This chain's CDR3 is CASNIPTAYGYTF. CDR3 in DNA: TGTGCCAGCAACATCCCGACAGCCTATGGCTACACCTTC.

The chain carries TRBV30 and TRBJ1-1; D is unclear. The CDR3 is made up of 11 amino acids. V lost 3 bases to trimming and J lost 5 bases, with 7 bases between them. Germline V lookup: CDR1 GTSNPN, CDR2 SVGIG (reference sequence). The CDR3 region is CAWSGRTEAFF. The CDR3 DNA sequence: TGTGCCTGGAGCGGGAGGACTGAAGCTTTCTTT.

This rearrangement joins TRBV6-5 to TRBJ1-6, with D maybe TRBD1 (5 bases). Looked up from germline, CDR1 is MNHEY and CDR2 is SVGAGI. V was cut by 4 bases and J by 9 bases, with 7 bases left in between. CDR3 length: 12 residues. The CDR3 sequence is CASSSGLSPLHF. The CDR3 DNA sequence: TGTGCCAGCAGTTCGGGACTTTCACCCCTCCACTTT.

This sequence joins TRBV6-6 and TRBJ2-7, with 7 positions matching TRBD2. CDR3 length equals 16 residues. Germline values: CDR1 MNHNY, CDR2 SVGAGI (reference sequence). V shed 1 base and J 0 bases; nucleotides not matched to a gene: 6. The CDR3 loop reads CASSYLSGAYSYEQYF. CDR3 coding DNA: TGTGCCAGCAGTTACTTGAGCGGGGCGTACTCCTACGAGCAGTACTTC.

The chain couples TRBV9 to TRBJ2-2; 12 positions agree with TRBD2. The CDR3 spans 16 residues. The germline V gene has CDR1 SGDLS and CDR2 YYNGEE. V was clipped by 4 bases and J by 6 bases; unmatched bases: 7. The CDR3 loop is CASSTGTSGFSGELFF. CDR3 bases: TGTGCCAGCAGCACCGGGACTAGCGGGTTCTCCGGGGAGCTGTTTTTT.

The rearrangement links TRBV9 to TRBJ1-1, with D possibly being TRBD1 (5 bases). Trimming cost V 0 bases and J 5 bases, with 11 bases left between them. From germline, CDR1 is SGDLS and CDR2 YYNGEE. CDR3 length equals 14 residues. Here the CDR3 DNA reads TGTGCCAGCAGCGTAGAGGGCGGGGGGACTGAAGCTTTCTTT. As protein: CASSVEGGGTEAFF.

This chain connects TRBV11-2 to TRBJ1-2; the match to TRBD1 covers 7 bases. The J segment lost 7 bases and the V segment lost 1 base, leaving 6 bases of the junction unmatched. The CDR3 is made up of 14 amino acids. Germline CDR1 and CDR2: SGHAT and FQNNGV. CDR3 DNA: TGTGCCAGCAGCTTAGTGAACGACAGGGCTGGCTACACCTTC. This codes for CASSLVNDRAGYTF.

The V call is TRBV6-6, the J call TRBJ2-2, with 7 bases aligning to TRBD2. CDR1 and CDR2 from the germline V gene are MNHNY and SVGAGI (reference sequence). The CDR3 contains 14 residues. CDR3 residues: CTARTGGNTGELFF. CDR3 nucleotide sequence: TGTACGGCGAGAACGGGGGGAAACACCGGGGAGCTGTTTTTT.

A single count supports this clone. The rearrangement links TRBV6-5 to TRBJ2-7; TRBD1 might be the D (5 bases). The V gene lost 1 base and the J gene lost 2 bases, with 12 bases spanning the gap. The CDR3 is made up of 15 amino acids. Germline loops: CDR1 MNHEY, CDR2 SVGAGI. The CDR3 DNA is TGTGCCAGCAGTTACTTAGGACACGATACCTACGAGCAGTACTTC. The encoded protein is CASSYLGHDTYEQYF.

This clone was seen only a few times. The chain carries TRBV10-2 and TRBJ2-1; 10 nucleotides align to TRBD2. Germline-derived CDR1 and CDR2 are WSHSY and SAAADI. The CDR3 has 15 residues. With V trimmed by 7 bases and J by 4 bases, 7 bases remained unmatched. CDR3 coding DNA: TGCGCCAGCAATTTAGCGGGGGGATTATACAATGAGCAGTTCTTC. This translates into CASNLAGGLYNEQFF.

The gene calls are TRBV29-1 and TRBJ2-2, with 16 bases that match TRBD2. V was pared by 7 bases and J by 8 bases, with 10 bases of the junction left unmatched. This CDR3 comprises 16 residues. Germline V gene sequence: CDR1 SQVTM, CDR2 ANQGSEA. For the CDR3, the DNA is TGCAGCGCCGCCGGGACTAGCGGGAGGGCAGCGGGGGAGCTGTTTTTT. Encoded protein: CSAAGTSGRAAGELFF.

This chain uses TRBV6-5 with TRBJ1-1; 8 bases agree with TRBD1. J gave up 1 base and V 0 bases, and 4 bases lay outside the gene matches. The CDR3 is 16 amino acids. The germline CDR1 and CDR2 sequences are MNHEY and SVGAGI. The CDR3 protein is CASSYSQGAGNTEAFF. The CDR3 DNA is TGTGCCAGCAGTTACTCGCAGGGGGCTGGGAACACTGAAGCTTTCTTT.